This T cell receptor (beta chain) was sequenced during a study of blood T cell repertoires in COVID-19. Study summary: Some COVID-19 samples were acute and others convalescent; all came from the United States, Italy and Spain.

V trimming: 5 bases; J trimming: 7 bases; junction bases outside the gene matches: 10. Germline assignment: CDR1 SGHVS and CDR2 FQNEAQ. This CDR3 has 15 amino acids. Assay: immunoSEQ multiplex PCR; the TCRdb copy retains only in-frame clones and omits some. This sample has some 290,000 clones, with 65% to 90% found just once. This sequence was found in a woman aged 55-69 years with active or convalescent COVID-19. Sequenced material: peripheral blood. J is TRBJ1-2 and V is TRBV7-8, with 10 bases lining up with TRBD1. The CDR3 DNA is TGTGCCAGCAGCAAAAGTCTAGACAGGGGGCCTGGCTACACCTTC. Amino acids: CASSKSLDRGPGYTF.